Reported below is one T cell receptor (beta chain). What antigen it recognizes has not been identified. No quality values exist for individual bases; no much larger clone is one base distant. High-throughput TCR beta sequencing profiled peripheral blood CD8+ and CD4+ T cells from healthy donors, Susac syndrome patients and multiple sclerosis patients. Susac syndrome patients met recently defined diagnostic criteria for definite or probable disease. CD8+ TEMRA cells were enriched by FACS, while bulk CD8+ and CD4+ T cells were purified by magnetic negative isolation. Blood was collected in EDTA tubes and processed within 24 hours, with PBMCs isolated through density gradient centrifugation. PBMCs intended for TCR sequencing were cryopreserved in liquid nitrogen and thawed later in a water bath at 37 degrees C. A purity of at least 90% was achieved for sorted or isolated CD4+, CD8+ and CD8+ TEMRA cells.

This specimen belongs to a study of CD8 T cells in Susac syndrome (dated by TCRdb to the late 2010s). Regarding the research as a whole: Among the sequenced Susac syndrome patients, five or six had clinically active disease and under 10 were in clinical remission. At blood withdrawal, Susac syndrome patients were therapy-naive, treated with corticosteroids (with IVIg additionally given to some), or treated with IVIg alone. Repertoire sequencing was used to test whether CD8+ T cell activation and differentiation in Susac syndrome was antigen driven.

RNA was extracted using the RNeasy kit, and roughly 0.5 to 1 ug of the RNA was reverse transcribed with random hexamers. The immunoSEQ multiplex PCR assay, which covers 54 Vbeta and 13 Jbeta segments, was used to amplify TCR beta CDR3 regions. To correct PCR amplification bias, a synthetic template baseline was used for both primer optimization and computational correction. Processing in the source paper ran as follows. Reads were assigned to V, D and J genes according to IMGT and analyzed in immunoSEQ Analyzer, with only productive sequences retained. To calculate clonality, Shannon entropy was normalized by log2 of the number of productive unique sequences and then subtracted from one. Public and private clones were assessed among the 100 most prevalent clones of each patient and control. Clones were defined as Susac-specific if absent from the healthy and MS cohorts, from 900 to 1,300 published viral clones and from other ImmuneACCESS disease sequences. Clones were called with MiXCR by TCRdb after fastp trimmed the public reads at Q25, and only in-frame beta chains were retained. Every distinct CDR3 protein forms one entry, paired with its most common genes and DNA. TCRdb assigned the V and J calls; the authors' analysis was not used. The sample contains more than 150,000 distinct CDR3 sequences, nearly 97% of them found a single time. The biggest ten clones account for 0.098% of the sample.

CDR1 and CDR2 were assigned from the germline V gene as SGHVS and FNYEAQ. The CDR3 starts with the cysteine, ends with the phenylalanine, and has 15 residues. Solely the CDR3 DNA is kept, with 45 bases framed from the first base. The junction shows trimming of 1 base on V and 1 base on J, plus 10 bases between the germline ends. What the work shows at the level of the full study, not this receptor alone: The number of individuals in the TCR sequencing and HLA analysis was acknowledged as relatively small. No clonal expansion was detected in the CD4+ T cell repertoire of Susac syndrome patients.

The clonotype comes from a human donor with Susac syndrome. The rearrangement combines TRBV7-6 with TRBJ2-5; the D gene assignment is perhaps TRBD1 or TRBD2, with each matching 5 bases. Sequencing was done on a sample of CD4+ T cells from PBMCs. The CDR3 has the sequence CASSLGVGVQETQYF. The nucleotide sequence is TGTGCCAGCAGCTTAGGTGTGGGGGTCCAAGAGACCCAGTACTTC.